A selection of T cell receptor beta chains follows, all from one sample in a study of blood T cell repertoires in COVID-19. The data were produced by immunoSEQ multiplex PCR, yet TCRdb's version contains in-frame clones alone and is incomplete. The table has approximately 400,000 clones, about four fifths seen once; the top ten hold 5% to 6%. The specimen was PBMCs or T cells enriched from blood (not recorded which). The receptors shown here come from a woman between 50 and 59 years old who had recovered from COVID-19. Each CDR3 is given without its conserved first and last residue. Each record gives: V gene, CDR3 protein.

>TRBV19
ASSTDRTGELF
>TRBV29-1
SVGHRGLGNTEAF
>TRBV5-4
ASSYETGGTEAF
>TRBV5-6
ASSYDRGSPNTEAF
>TRBV11-3
ASSLSGSSGNTIY
>TRBV19
ASSNRDRTNQPQH
>TRBV7-9
ASSVGGGQRQY
>TRBV12-3/TRBV12-4
ASSLETDQPQH
>TRBV5-4
ASSGRGDRGHEQY
>TRBV30
AWSAGTGNTIY
>TRBV21-1
ASRNGRENTEAF
>TRBV9
ASSVDRETGELF
>TRBV7-9
ASSLRGSVEQY
>TRBV5-8
ASSSLTSGGATQY
>TRBV28
ASRVRASRENEQF
>TRBV2
ASTTDGGEQY
>TRBV27
ASRNRGLNEKLF
>TRBV4-3
ASSQDFTGTGLYGYT
>TRBV29-1
SANSGRYFSEQF
>TRBV4-3
ASSQDRGGYEQY
>TRBV9
ASSVKDRAMNTEAF
>TRBV5-6
ASSSEQGRGTEAF
>TRBV2
ASKEQGSYNSPLH
>TRBV11-2
ASSSDRGNGYT
>TRBV19
ASSVNTGHNSPLH
>TRBV30
AWVGQGGGYT
>TRBV5-1
ASSPSGQGVSPLH
>TRBV6-1
ASSDGRGVGGYT
>TRBV19
ASSKDRGGFGYT
>TRBV7-2
ASSSGPGQLSGNTIY
>TRBV6-2/TRBV6-3
ASSDTTRNTEAF
>TRBV29-1
SVDGAGGTDTQY
>TRBV5-4
ASSLVQGENSPLH
>TRBV12-3/TRBV12-4
ASSFATGDTQY
>TRBV14
ASSRTSGHNEQF
>TRBV18
ASSPLPRDEQY
>TRBV29-1
SVDGGGDYEQY
>TRBV7-2
ASSEQGLAF
>TRBV2
ARGGGTGPSGNTIY
>TRBV25-1
ASSEQGAVWFYGYT
>TRBV19
ASSKSGNTIY
>TRBV5-8
ASSLNGRGVYGYT
>TRBV11-3
ASSSKASPNSEQF
>TRBV25-1
ASGNSGNYGYT
>TRBV19
ASSTRQGAGLPLH
>TRBV30
AWSASLGGQEKLF
>TRBV14
ASSPLAGTDTQY
>TRBV4-1
ASSPLRQGWINEQF
>TRBV7-3
ASSLTPLGSGADTQY